Listed here are 3 T cell receptor beta chains from one sample, sequenced in a study of T cells in Graves' hyperthyroidism and ophthalmopathy. RNA transcripts gave rise to amplified TCR beta CDR3 regions. The HTBI primer set was used in a first-round RT-PCR of the TCR CDR3. TCRdb processed the multiplex PCR reads anew with MiXCR; each CDR3 protein has one entry. The table shows roughly 510,000 distinct CDR3 sequences, with approximately 49% occurring only once. The sample taken for sequencing was peripheral blood or thyroid tissue (not recorded which). The receptor set was obtained from an adult woman with Graves' disease, either hyperthyroidism or ophthalmopathy (not recorded which).

The genes are TRBV10-3 and TRBJ1-1, with 8 positions matching TRBD1. The CDR3 spans 16 residues. Germline V gene lookup returns CDR1 ENHRY and CDR2 SYGVKD. The ends lost 5 bases at V and 1 base at J; junction bases unmatched: 9. CDR3 in DNA: TGTGCCATCAGTAAAGGGCAGGGGGCGGGGAACACTGAAGCTTTCTTT. Its translation is CAISKGQGAGNTEAFF.

The chain recombines TRBV28 with TRBJ2-6; D call uncertain. V lost 3 bases and J 1 base, leaving 13 bases between the germline ends. The CDR3 sequence is 17 residues long. The germline V gene encodes CDR1 MDHEN and CDR2 SYDVKM. The CDR3: CASSFHGRMSGANVLTF. The DNA of the CDR3 is TGTGCCAGCAGTTTTCACGGCAGAATGTCTGGGGCCAACGTCCTGACTTTC.

Of note for this clonotype: The junction differs from germline at one of its ends, possibly a read error. The rearrangement links TRBV29-1 to TRBJ2-7; tentatively, D is TRBD2 (6 bases). CDR1 is SQVTM, CDR2 ANQGSEA, per germline. This CDR3 spans 13 amino acids. The CDR3 loop is CSVEAGSSYEQYF. DNA of the CDR3: TGCAGCGTGGAAGCGGGTAGCTCCTACGAGCAGTACTTC.